What follows are 24 T cell receptor beta chains derived from one specimen sequenced in a study of post-analysis software for immune sequencing data. The study's findings and limits: With TRBV5-6, TRBV5-1 and TRBV20-1 included, about five TRBV segments were more frequent in patients than in controls.

These receptors have no identified antigens. Included in the TCR beta cDNA libraries were unique molecular identifiers. TCRdb ran MiXCR on the PCR reads and lists one entry per CDR3 protein. This sample yields 350,000 to 450,000 distinct CDR3 sequences, of which approximately 33% are seen a single time; 13% belongs to the top ten. Sequences were obtained from blood. Receptor source: a girl aged 5-17 years with multiple sclerosis.

This clonotype was recorded a few times. The chain joins TRBV12-3 or TRBV12-4 to TRBJ1-2, with D perhaps matching TRBD1 (6 bases). Trimming stripped 0 bases from V and 8 bases from J, with 13 bases between. The CDR3 has 14 amino acids. The CDR3 protein is CASSLAGPQGGYTF. DNA for the CDR3: TGTGCCAGCAGTTTAGCCGGGCCCCAGGGGGGCTACACCTTC.

Turning to this clonotype: This clone may be a read error of a much larger clone one base away. The gene calls are TRBV29-1 and TRBJ2-1; D is ambiguous. The CDR3 is 16 residues long. Per the germline V gene, CDR1 is SQVTM and CDR2 is ANQGSEA. CDR3 DNA: TGCAGCGTTGAGAGGAACTCTGCGAGCTCCTGCAATGAGCAGTTCTTC. This gives the protein CSVERNSASSCNEQFF.

Of note for this clonotype: Compared with germline, one end of the junction differs, possibly owing to a read error. V gene TRBV27 combines with J gene TRBJ2-1; 10 bases map to TRBD2. Germline V gene data show CDR1 as MNHEY and CDR2 as SMNVEV (reference sequence). The CDR3 contains 15 residues. DNA of the CDR3: TGTGCCGGCAGTTGGCTAGCGGGGGTTTACAATGAGCAGTTCTTC. This codes for CAGSWLAGVYNEQFF.

The chain joins TRBV4-3 to TRBJ1-2; D gene ambiguous. Trimming shortened V by 4 bases and J by 3 bases, and 12 bases separated the two germline ends. CDR3 size: 14 residues. The germline gives CDR1 LGHNA, CDR2 YSLEER. The CDR3 sequence: CASSRSRGDYGYTF. The CDR3 bases are TGCGCCAGCAGCCGAAGTAGAGGAGACTATGGCTACACCTTC.

The V call is TRBV6-1, the J call TRBJ1-5; D is uncertain. The CDR3 runs to 14 residues. Germline CDR1 is MNHNS and CDR2 is SASEGT. V was clipped by 4 bases and J by 8 bases, with 15 bases between them. In DNA, the CDR3 is TGTGCCAGCAGTGGGACCGAGGGATTCAAGCCCCAGCATTTT. Protein: CASSGTEGFKPQHF.

This clonotype has just a few counts. The chain carries TRBV7-3 and TRBJ2-1; 13 nucleotides align to TRBD2. Germline CDR1 and CDR2: SGHTA and FQGTGA. The CDR3 spans 20 residues. Trimming took 5 bases from V and 0 from J; bases not matched to a gene: 13. The chain's CDR3 is CASSAEPGLAGQSSYNEQFF. The CDR3 DNA follows: TGTGCCAGCAGCGCGGAGCCGGGACTAGCGGGGCAAAGCTCCTACAATGAGCAGTTCTTC.

A note on this clonotype: At one boundary the junction diverges from the germline segment, which might be a read error. The chain joins TRBV7-3 to TRBJ2-6, with D perhaps being TRBD1 or TRBD2 (5 bases each). From germline, CDR1 is SGHTA and CDR2 FQGTGA. This CDR3 spans 15 amino acids. The CDR3 here is CASRGRETGANVRTF. DNA of the CDR3: TGTGCCAGCAGGGGGAGAGAAACTGGGGCCAACGTCCGGACTTTC. The full variable domain, its missing parts supplied by reference TRBV7-3 and TRBJ2-6, is GAGVSQTPSNKVTEKGKYVELRCDPISGHTALYWYRQSLGQGPEFLIYFQGTGAADDSGLPNDRFFAVRPEGSVSTLKIQRTERGDSAVYLCASRGRETGANVRTFGAGSRLTVL.

The chain joins TRBV7-2 to TRBJ2-5, with 7 bases matching TRBD1. Germline assignment: CDR1 SGHTA and CDR2 FQGNSA. The CDR3 totals 15 residues. The V gene end was trimmed by 5 bases and the J gene end by 3 bases; junction bases not matched to a gene: 9. The CDR3 loop reads CASSRDGQAEETQYF. The CDR3 DNA reads TGTGCCAGCAGCAGAGATGGACAGGCTGAAGAGACCCAGTACTTC. The full variable domain, in which reference TRBV7-2 and TRBJ2-5 provide the parts outside the CDR3, is GAGVSQSPSNKVTEKGKDVELRCDPISGHTALYWYRQSLGQGLEFLIYFQGNSAPDKSGLPSDRFSAERTGGSVSTLTIQRTQQEDSAVYLCASSRDGQAEETQYFGPGTRLLVL.

This clonotype appeared a single time. The DNA is omitted, as the CDR3 cannot be located on it reliably, and the CDR3 follows TCRdb's listing. The V and J genes are TRBV12-3 or TRBV12-4 and TRBJ2-2; no DNA check was done on the table's D call, TRBD1. The CDR3 length equals 15 residues, ends included. CDR3 residues: CASSSTGLRAGELFF.

Worth noting for this clonotype: The junction shows a germline mismatch at one end, possibly a read error. The J gene is TRBJ2-1, the V gene TRBV11-2, with D possibly TRBD2 on 6 matching bases. Germline CDR1 SGHAT, CDR2 FQNNGV. The CDR3 is 14 amino acids. CDR3: CTSSSLQGLNEQFF. In DNA, the CDR3 is TGTACCAGCAGTTCTCTTCAGGGACTTAATGAGCAGTTCTTC.

This clonotype was counted a few times. This chain joins TRBV6-5 and TRBJ1-5, with a weak D call TRBD1 (5 bases). Trimming left V 0 bases short and J 4 bases short, with 10 bases between. From germline, CDR1 is MNHEY and CDR2 SVGAGI. There are 15 residues in the CDR3. The CDR3 DNA reads as TGTGCCAGCAGTTACTCGAGTGGGGGGAATCAGCCCCAGCATTTT. Protein: CASSYSSGGNQPQHF.

V and J are TRBV12-3 or TRBV12-4 and TRBJ1-5, with D maybe TRBD1 (5 bases). This CDR3 region has 15 residues. The V and J ends lost 8 bases and 5 bases respectively, with 19 bases between them. The CDR3 DNA is TGTGCCAGCGCTTCCGGGGGGGACCTCTATCAGCCCCAGCATTTT. Protein sequence: CASASGGDLYQPQHF.

This clonotype was found a few times. The chain has TRBV12-3 or TRBV12-4 and TRBJ1-3; 7 bases agree with TRBD1. The CDR3 loop spans 14 amino acids. V lost 6 bases to trimming and J lost 4 bases; unmatched junction nucleotides: 6. The CDR3 loop is CASSQGQQGNTIYF. The CDR3 region has the DNA TGTGCCAGCAGCCAGGGACAGCAGGGAAACACCATATATTTT.

The chain has TRBV4-1 and TRBJ2-7; 9 nucleotides align to TRBD1. The end of the DNA fits TRBJ2-1 better, so the J call may be wrong. Germline-derived CDR1 and CDR2 are MGHRA and YSYEKL. The CDR3 extends over 18 amino acids. CDR3 sequence reads: CASSQLSGQGPSSYEQFF. CDR3 DNA: TGCGCCAGCAGCCAATTGTCCGGACAGGGGCCTAGCTCCTACGAGCAGTTCTTC.

This clonotype was counted only a few times. The chain combines TRBV4-3 with TRBJ1-2, with a tentative D call TRBD1 (5 bases). CDR3 length equals 15 residues. The V end lost 0 bases, the J end lost 8 bases, and 16 bases lay between the germline ends. The germline V gene encodes CDR1 LGHNA and CDR2 YSLEER. CDR3 bases: TGCGCCAGCAGCCAAGAAGTTGAGACAGTAGACGGCTACACCTTC. Translation: CASSQEVETVDGYTF.

The DNA of the CDR3 is TGCAGCGTTGGACCGGGGGAGATCAATGAGCAGTTCTTC. Encoded protein: CSVGPGEINEQFF. The gene calls are TRBV29-1 and TRBJ2-1; TRBD2 might be the D (6 bases). The CDR3 length is 13 residues. In germline, CDR1 is SQVTM, CDR2 ANQGSEA. Trimming took off 4 bases at V and 6 bases at J, with 13 bases between the two ends.

V is TRBV7-2 and J is TRBJ2-7; perhaps TRBD1 as D (6 bases). The V and J ends lost 5 bases and 6 bases respectively, with 14 bases between them. The CDR3 totals 13 residues. Germline values: CDR1 SGHTA, CDR2 FQGNSA. CDR3 bases: TGTGCCAGCAGCCTAGGACAGTTCCTCGAGCAGTACTTC. Protein sequence: CASSLGQFLEQYF.

The rearrangement uses TRBV5-1 and TRBJ1-6, with 8 positions matching TRBD1. CDR3 length: 16 residues. Germline CDR1 and CDR2: SGHRS and YFSETQ. V lost 0 bases and J lost 7; bases outside the gene matches: 6. CDR3 in amino acids: CASSLAQGAENSPLHF. The CDR3 coding sequence is TGCGCCAGCAGCTTGGCCCAGGGGGCGGAAAATTCACCCCTCCACTTT.

This chain joins TRBV12-3 or TRBV12-4 and TRBJ2-7, with 9 bases fitting TRBD1. After removal of 6 bases from V and 2 bases from J, the junction contained 8 bases not matched to a gene. The CDR3 length is 15 residues. In nucleotides, the CDR3 is TGTGCCAGCAGCTCCCAGGACAGGGGACCCTACGAGCAGTACTTC. Translated, it gives CASSSQDRGPYEQYF.

In DNA form, the CDR3 reads TGTGCCAGCAGTTATAGGGCGGCCAGTATAGCCAAAAACATTCAGTACTTC. This gives the protein CASSYRAASIAKNIQYF. The V and J genes are TRBV6-5 and TRBJ2-4; D not resolved. The length of the CDR3 is 17 residues. The V gene lost 3 bases and the J gene lost 0 bases, with 15 bases spanning the gap. CDR1 is MNHEY, CDR2 SVGAGI, per germline.

The V call is TRBV20-1, the J call TRBJ2-7; D ambiguous. The CDR3 totals 13 residues. Deletions cut 0 bases from V and 3 bases from J, with 9 bases between. Germline CDR1 reads DFQATT; CDR2 reads SNEGSKA (reference sequence). CDR3 amino acids: CSARETRIYEQYF. CDR3 DNA: TGCAGTGCTAGAGAGACCCGCATCTACGAGCAGTACTTC.

The J gene is TRBJ1-1, the V gene TRBV7-9; TRBD1 is a possible D gene (6 bases). The CDR3 has 15 residues. Trimming removed 5 bases at V and 1 base at J, with 14 bases between. Germline values: CDR1 SEHNR, CDR2 FQNEAQ (reference sequence). DNA of the CDR3: TGTGCCAGCAGCCCCGCGGGGGCCCAGAACACTGAAGCTTTCTTT. Protein product: CASSPAGAQNTEAFF.

This clonotype turned up a few times. The chain joins TRBV7-9 to TRBJ2-1; TRBD2 matches 14 bases. V lost 3 bases, J lost 7 bases, and 5 bases stayed unmatched. This CDR3 has 16 amino acids. CDR1 SEHNR and CDR2 FQNEAQ come from the germline V gene (reference sequence). CDR3 amino acids: CASSFRTSGGQNEQFF. As DNA, the CDR3 is TGTGCCAGCAGCTTTCGGACTAGCGGGGGGCAGAATGAGCAGTTCTTC. Full variable domain (rest looked up from reference TRBV7-9 and TRBJ2-1): DTGVSQNPRHKITKRGQNVTFRCDPISEHNRLYWYRQTLGQGPEFLTYFQNEAQLEKSRLLSDRFSAERPKGSFSTLEIQRTEQGDSAMYLCASSFRTSGGQNEQFFGPGTRLTVL.

V and J are TRBV20-1 and TRBJ1-2; D call uncertain. Germline lookup yields CDR1 DFQATT and CDR2 SNEGSKA (reference sequence). V gave up 0 bases and J gave up 4 bases, with 15 bases separating them. The CDR3 totals 15 residues. CDR3 sequence reads: CSARDRGGISYGYTF. DNA of the CDR3: TGCAGTGCTAGAGATCGAGGAGGGATAAGCTATGGCTACACCTTC.